The 15 T cell receptor beta chains presented below share a single source sample, sequenced in a study of patients and donors after allogeneic stem cell transplantation. MiXCR was run by TCRdb on the RT-PCR reads, yielding one entry per CDR3 protein. Of about 150,000 distinct CDR3 sequences listed, over 35% are singletons. The sequenced sample was blood, either unsorted or a sorted T cell fraction (not recorded which). The receptors stem from a human donor who was either an allogeneic HSCT recipient or a stem cell or donor lymphocyte infusion donor (not recorded which). It is not recorded whose cells these are; they may come from a transplant donor.

This clonotype was counted at least ten times. The chain uses TRBV12-3 or TRBV12-4 and TRBJ1-5, with 8 bases fitting TRBD1. V lost 6 bases, J lost 4 bases, and 8 bases stayed unmatched. This CDR3 has 15 amino acids. CDR3 sequence (DNA): TGTGCCAGCAGCCCGACAGGGGCCCGTAATCAGCCCCAGCATTTT. Translation gives CASSPTGARNQPQHF.

The chain recombines TRBV12-3 or TRBV12-4 with TRBJ1-1, with D hard to call. V lost 5 bases to trimming and J lost 5 bases, with 27 bases between them. The length of the CDR3 is 18 residues. The CDR3 loop is CASSPPALGRFSGTEAFF. In DNA form, the CDR3 reads TGTGCCAGCAGTCCCCCTGCCCTGGGTAGGTTTTCCGGAACTGAAGCTTTCTTT.

This clonotype was detected a few times. The CDR3 sequence is CASSNRGFEGQPQHF. CDR3 bases: TGTGCCAGCAGTAACAGGGGATTTGAAGGTCAGCCCCAGCATTTT. The chain links TRBV6-1 to TRBJ1-5, with 7 bases that match TRBD1. This CDR3 contains 15 residues. Trimming cost V 5 bases and J 6 bases; bases outside gene matches: 10. CDR1 MNHNS and CDR2 SASEGT come from the germline V gene.

This chain connects TRBV28 to TRBJ2-7, with D perhaps matching TRBD1 (5 bases). The CDR3 has 14 residues. The V gene lost 5 bases and the J gene lost 4 bases, with 15 bases spanning the gap. CDR1 is MDHEN and CDR2 is SYDVKM in the germline V gene. The CDR3 DNA sequence: TGTGCCAGCAGTCCGCCCCTTGACAGTTACGAGCAGTACGTC. Translated, it gives CASSPPLDSYEQYV.

This rearrangement joins TRBV7-2 to TRBJ1-6; 8 nucleotides match TRBD1. Germline V gene data show CDR1 as SGHTA and CDR2 as FQGNSA. The CDR3 loop spans 15 amino acids. The ends lost 6 bases at V and 7 bases at J; junction bases unmatched: 8. DNA of the CDR3: TGTGCCAGCAGTCAGGGGGCACGGGGCAATTCACCCCTCCACTTT. Protein sequence: CASSQGARGNSPLHF. Full variable domain (rest looked up from reference TRBV7-2 and TRBJ1-6): GAGVSQSPSNKVTEKGKDVELRCDPISGHTALYWYRQSLGQGLEFLIYFQGNSAPDKSGLPSDRFSAERTGGSVSTLTIQRTQQEDSAVYLCASSQGARGNSPLHFGNGTRLTVT.

The chain carries TRBV11-2 and TRBJ2-5; TRBD2 is a possible D gene (6 bases). The length of the CDR3 is 15 residues. Germline CDR1 and CDR2: SGHAT and FQNNGV. Trimming cost V 1 base and J 10 bases, with 19 bases left between them. CDR3 protein: CASSLGMGEAQDQYF. The CDR3 DNA sequence: TGTGCCAGCAGCTTAGGGATGGGGGAGGCCCAGGACCAGTACTTC.

The chain joins TRBV5-5 to TRBJ1-5, with a tentative D call TRBD1 (5 bases). The germline V and J ends were trimmed by 4 bases and 7 bases, with 21 bases remaining between them. Germline CDR1 reads SGHKS; CDR2 reads YYEKEE (reference sequence). The CDR3 consists of 16 residues. The CDR3 reads CASSRTLGASYQPQHF. CDR3 DNA: TGTGCCAGCAGCCGGACCTTAGGGGCTTCGTACCAGCCCCAGCATTTT.

This CDR3 reads CASSVTELPYNEQFF. CDR3 sequence (DNA): TGTGCCAGCAGCGTTACCGAGCTACCCTACAATGAGCAGTTCTTC. The chain has TRBV12-3 or TRBV12-4 and TRBJ2-1; D not certain. V lost 6 bases to trimming and J lost 2 bases, with 14 bases between them. The CDR3 length is 15 residues.

This clonotype occurred a few times. This chain connects TRBV7-6 to TRBJ1-6; tentative D call: TRBD1 (6 bases). This CDR3 is 13 amino acids long. Trimming removed 7 bases at V and 10 bases at J, with 14 bases between. Germline CDR1 is SGHVS and CDR2 is FNYEAQ. The CDR3 loop reads CASKETGSSPLHF. DNA for the CDR3: TGTGCCAGCAAGGAAACAGGGTCATCACCCCTCCACTTT.

The chain links TRBV12-3 or TRBV12-4 to TRBJ2-2; TRBD2 aligns across 14 bases. This CDR3 region has 17 residues. V shed 4 bases and J 0 bases; nucleotides not matched to a gene: 1. The DNA of the CDR3 is TGTGCCAGCAGTTGGACTAGCGGGGGGCCGAACACCGGGGAGCTGTTTTTT. Amino acids: CASSWTSGGPNTGELFF.

The genes are TRBV10-3 and TRBJ1-2, with a tentative D call TRBD1 (5 bases). Looked up from germline, CDR1 is ENHRY and CDR2 is SYGVKD. Trimming shortened V by 7 bases and J by 4 bases, and 10 bases separated the two germline ends. The CDR3 runs 12 residues. The CDR3 DNA is TGTGCCATCATGTCAGGGTCCTATGGCTACACCTTC. Translating it yields CAIMSGSYGYTF.

V and J are TRBV20-1 and TRBJ2-3; possible D gene TRBD2, 6 bases. The V end lost 7 bases, the J end lost 4 bases, and 24 bases lay between the germline ends. Germline CDR1 reads DFQATT; CDR2 reads SNEGSKA (reference sequence). This CDR3 has 16 amino acids. The CDR3 sequence: CSVTSTLGLSADTQYF. In DNA form, the CDR3 reads TGCAGTGTCACAAGCACTTTAGGACTATCCGCAGATACGCAGTATTTT.

The rearrangement joins TRBV5-1 to TRBJ1-1, with D hard to call. The CDR3 sequence is 13 residues long. Germline V lookup: CDR1 SGHRS, CDR2 YFSETQ. V lost 3 bases and J lost 1, with 7 bases in between. The CDR3 DNA follows: TGCGCCAGCAGCTGGGTACAGAACACTGAAGCTTTCTTT. Translating it yields CASSWVQNTEAFF.

This chain links TRBV30 with TRBJ1-2; 8 nucleotides match TRBD1. Germline CDR1 GTSNPN, CDR2 SVGIG (reference sequence). V was clipped by 2 bases and J by 4 bases; unmatched bases: 0. The CDR3 consists of 12 residues. Here the CDR3 reads CAWSTGGYGYTF. For the CDR3, the DNA is TGTGCCTGGAGTACAGGGGGCTATGGCTACACCTTC.

The rearrangement joins TRBV7-2 to TRBJ2-2, with D maybe TRBD1 (5 bases). V was clipped by 1 base and J by 2 bases, with 17 bases between them. Looked up from germline, CDR1 is SGHTA and CDR2 is FQGNSA. The length of the CDR3 is 18 residues. CDR3 DNA: TGTGCCAGCAGCTTAGACGGTACCAGGGAAAGTAACACCGGGGAGCTGTTTTTT. Its protein product is CASSLDGTRESNTGELFF.